Below are 26 T cell receptor beta chains sequenced from a single sample in a study of neurological immune-mediated disorders. MiXCR, run by TCRdb on the 5' RACE reads, gives a single entry per CDR3 protein. Of fewer than 25,000 distinct CDR3 sequences in the sample, around 13% were seen once. Sequenced material: PBMCs. These receptors were collected from a woman aged 55 to 70 with HTLV-1-associated myelopathy (HAM/TSP).

Judged by abundance, this clonotype is large. This rearrangement joins TRBV5-1 to TRBJ2-1, with D tentatively TRBD1 (7 bases). This CDR3 contains 15 residues. Trimming removed 4 bases from V and 3 bases from J, with 14 bases in between. The germline CDR1 and CDR2 sequences are SGHRS and YFSETQ. CDR3 sequence: CASSPQGGDYNEQFF. CDR3 sequence (DNA): TGCGCCAGCAGCCCCCAGGGGGGAGACTACAATGAGCAGTTCTTC.

Many counts were recorded for this clonotype. The chain is built from TRBV7-9 and TRBJ2-3; D possibly corresponds to TRBD2 (6 bases). The CDR3 covers 15 residues. V was cut by 2 bases and J by 3 bases, with 12 bases left in between. CDR1 and CDR2 (germline): SEHNR, FQNEAQ (reference sequence). In DNA, the CDR3 is TGTGCCAGCAGCTTACCAGGCGGGGTGACAGATACGCAGTATTTT. Translating it yields CASSLPGGVTDTQYF.

This clonotype was seen ten or more times. The V gene is TRBV5-1, the J gene TRBJ1-5; possible D gene TRBD1, 5 bases. The CDR3 sequence is 15 residues long. Looked up from germline, CDR1 is SGHRS and CDR2 is YFSETQ. V shed 0 bases and J shed 0 bases, with 7 bases lying between them. The CDR3 protein is CASSLEGFSNQPQHF. In nucleotides, the CDR3 is TGCGCCAGCAGCTTGGAGGGGTTTAGCAATCAGCCCCAGCATTTT.

In this sample, this clonotype turned up many times. The gene calls are TRBV6-1 and TRBJ2-2; D not resolved. The CDR3 runs to 16 residues. V was cut by 2 bases and J by 5 bases, with 15 bases left in between. Germline V gene sequence: CDR1 MNHNS, CDR2 SASEGT. The CDR3 DNA is TGTGCCAGCAGTGAACTTCTTTCGGCCCAAACCGGGGAGCTGTTTTTT. The encoded protein is CASSELLSAQTGELFF.

To note about this clonotype: A read error is possible here, since a much larger clone lies one base away. The CDR3 is CASSLTGKEDWELFF. CDR3 DNA sequence: TGTGCCAGCAGCTTGACAGGGAAAGAGGACTGGGAGCTGTTTTTT. The chain couples TRBV7-7 to TRBJ2-2, with 7 positions matching TRBD1. The CDR3 runs 15 residues. V was pared by 3 bases and J by 9 bases, with 10 bases of the junction left unmatched. Germline CDR1 SSHAT, CDR2 FNYEAQ (reference sequence).

By its share, this clonotype is medium-sized. This chain uses TRBV20-1 with TRBJ2-1; TRBD2 matches 15 bases. Unmatched junction bases numbered 4, after V lost 2 bases and J lost 8 bases. Germline values: CDR1 DFQATT, CDR2 SNEGSKA (reference sequence). The CDR3 runs 15 residues. The CDR3 region is CSARRGLAGGDEQFF. In DNA form, the CDR3 reads TGCAGTGCTAGAAGGGGACTAGCGGGAGGAGATGAGCAGTTCTTC.

Ten or more counts support this clonotype. The DNA of the CDR3 is TGCGCCAGCAGCGCCTCGGGGGTTCACTATGGCTACACCTTC. Amino acid sequence: CASSASGVHYGYTF. The rearrangement uses TRBV10-2 and TRBJ1-2; tentative D call: TRBD1 (5 bases). V lost 6 bases to trimming and J lost 3 bases, with 14 bases between them. This CDR3 comprises 14 residues. Germline loops: CDR1 WSHSY, CDR2 SAAADI.

This clonotype was found many times. The V call is TRBV6-6, the J call TRBJ1-5; no definite D call. CDR3 length: 13 residues. Germline V gives CDR1 MNHNY, CDR2 SVGAGI (reference sequence). Deletions cut 6 bases from V and 2 bases from J, with 8 bases between. The CDR3 loop reads CASRPGGNQPQHF. The CDR3 DNA is TGTGCCAGCAGACCCGGCGGCAATCAGCCCCAGCATTTT.

This chain links TRBV6-2 or TRBV6-3 with TRBJ1-6; D might be TRBD1 (5 bases). CDR3 length equals 16 residues. Germline V gene lookup returns CDR1 MNHEY and CDR2 SVGEGT. The V gene lost 3 bases and the J gene lost 10 bases, with 19 bases spanning the gap. CDR3 coding DNA: TGTGCCAGCAGTTATAGTGTGGACACAGCACGCTCACCCCTCCACTTT. Encoded protein: CASSYSVDTARSPLHF.

This clonotype was counted ten times or more. The gene calls are TRBV20-1 and TRBJ1-2, with TRBD1 as a possible D gene (5 bases). CDR1 and CDR2 (germline): DFQATT, SNEGSKA (reference sequence). Trimming took 5 bases from V and 8 from J, leaving 12 bases between them. The CDR3 runs to 11 residues. The CDR3 spells CSARQRLGYTF. CDR3 in DNA: TGCAGTGCTCGACAGCGATTGGGCTACACCTTC.

This clonotype was seen at least ten times. The V call is TRBV6-5, the J call TRBJ1-2; 8 bases are shared with TRBD1. Per the germline V gene, CDR1 is MNHEY and CDR2 is SVGAGI. V shed 6 bases, J shed 8 bases, and the junction held 8 bases outside the gene matches. CDR3 length: 13 residues. This CDR3 reads CASRLQGAVGYTF. The CDR3, as DNA: TGTGCCAGCAGACTTCAGGGGGCGGTCGGCTACACCTTC.

This clonotype was counted many times. V is TRBV5-5 and J is TRBJ1-6, with TRBD1 as a possible D gene (5 bases). The length of the CDR3 is 15 residues. V was clipped by 3 bases and J by 6 bases, with 13 bases between them. From germline, CDR1 is SGHKS and CDR2 YYEKEE (reference sequence). In nucleotides, the CDR3 is TGTGCCAGCAGCTCCCGGGACCTCTCTAATTCACCCCTCCACTTT. It specifies CASSSRDLSNSPLHF.

This clonotype was observed at least ten times. This chain links TRBV6-6 with TRBJ1-2, with unresolved D. This CDR3 has 13 residues. The V end was cut by 7 bases, the J end by 4 bases, with 13 bases between. Germline values: CDR1 MNHNY, CDR2 SVGAGI (reference sequence). The CDR3 sequence is CASIPGLSYGYTF. In DNA form, the CDR3 reads TGTGCCAGCATTCCAGGTTTGTCCTATGGCTACACCTTC.

The sample holds many counts of this clonotype. The rearrangement links TRBV18 to TRBJ2-3; 9 nucleotides align to TRBD2. The V and J ends lost 6 bases and 1 base, in that order; junction bases with no gene match: 11. The CDR3 loop spans 17 amino acids. CDR1 is KGHSH, CDR2 LQKENI, per germline. DNA for the CDR3: TGTGCCAGCTCCCCGGCGCTAGCGGGGACTGGCACAGATACGCAGTATTTT. This gives the protein CASSPALAGTGTDTQYF.

This clonotype was seen ten or more times. V gene TRBV19 combines with J gene TRBJ1-1, with 11 bases matching TRBD1. There are 17 residues in the CDR3. With V trimmed by 3 bases and J by 1 base, 7 bases remained unmatched. Germline CDR1 is LNHDA and CDR2 is SQIVND (reference sequence). CDR3 region: CASSILPGQGGNTEAFF. In DNA form, the CDR3 reads TGTGCCAGTAGTATTCTACCGGGACAGGGGGGGAACACTGAAGCTTTCTTT. Full variable domain (rest looked up from reference TRBV19 and TRBJ1-1): DGGITQSPKYLFRKEGQNVTLSCEQNLNHDAMYWYRQDPGQGLRLIYYSQIVNDFQKGDIAEGYSVSREKKESFPLTVTSAQKNPTAFYLCASSILPGQGGNTEAFFGQGTRLTVV.

This clonotype showed up many times. The chain links TRBV7-2 to TRBJ2-3; D uncertain. In germline, CDR1 is SGHTA, CDR2 FQGNSA. V shed 1 base and J shed 4 bases, with 6 bases lying between them. The CDR3 loop spans 13 amino acids. DNA for the CDR3: TGTGCCAGCAGCTTAGAGATGGCAGATACGCAGTATTTT. It encodes CASSLEMADTQYF.

This clonotype came up many times. This sequence joins TRBV5-5 and TRBJ1-3, with D hard to call. The CDR3 is 15 residues long. The germline gives CDR1 SGHKS, CDR2 YYEKEE (reference sequence). Trimming pared 1 base from V and 2 bases from J, leaving 10 bases between. The CDR3 DNA sequence: TGTGCCAGCAGCTTGTCTCCGGCTACTGGAAACACCATATATTTT. The encoded protein is CASSLSPATGNTIYF.

V is TRBV5-3 and J is TRBJ2-7; D unresolved. TRBV5-3 is noted as an ORF with a role that remains uncertain. The CDR3 runs 14 residues. Trimming shortened V by 4 bases and J by 2 bases, and 13 bases separated the two germline ends. The CDR3 is CARSRTQFPYEQYF. The CDR3 bases are TGTGCCAGAAGCCGTACGCAGTTTCCCTACGAGCAGTACTTC.

This clonotype was counted many times. This chain connects TRBV4-1 to TRBJ2-2; a weak D match, TRBD1 (6 bases). The V end lost 0 bases, the J end lost 5 bases, and 16 bases lay between the germline ends. Germline V gene lookup returns CDR1 MGHRA and CDR2 YSYEKL. The CDR3 loop spans 17 amino acids. The DNA for the CDR3 is TGCGCCAGCAGCCAAGATCCCGGCCAAGGGGGTACCGGGGAGCTGTTTTTT. As protein: CASSQDPGQGGTGELFF.

There are a few counts of this clonotype. The V gene is TRBV5-1, the J gene TRBJ2-7, with D perhaps TRBD2 (5 bases). V shed 4 bases and J shed 0 bases, with 8 bases lying between them. The germline V gene has CDR1 SGHRS and CDR2 YFSETQ. The CDR3 length is 13 residues. CDR3 in amino acids: CASSGGDSYEQYF. CDR3 bases: TGCGCCAGCAGCGGAGGAGACTCCTACGAGCAGTACTTC.

This clonotype was recorded many times. The J gene is TRBJ2-7, the V gene TRBV7-6; TRBD1 matches 7 bases. The trim removed 5 bases at V and 7 bases at J, leaving 8 bases unmatched. Germline CDR1 SGHVS, CDR2 FNYEAQ. CDR3 length: 13 residues. The CDR3 loop is CASSPGQVREQYF. In DNA, the CDR3 is TGTGCCAGCAGCCCCGGACAGGTACGAGAGCAGTACTTC.

This clonotype showed up many times. The chain joins TRBV5-1 to TRBJ2-3, with 8 bases that match TRBD2. This CDR3 has 15 amino acids. The V and J ends lost 6 bases and 1 base, in that order; junction bases with no gene match: 7. The germline CDR1 and CDR2 sequences are SGHRS and YFSETQ. The CDR3 DNA is TGCGCCAGCACCCCTCAAGCGGGAGGCACAGATACGCAGTATTTT. It codes for CASTPQAGGTDTQYF.

In this sample, this clonotype turned up many times. This chain connects TRBV20-1 to TRBJ1-5; 10 positions agree with TRBD1. The CDR3 contains 13 residues. Per germline, CDR1 DFQATT and CDR2 SNEGSKA (reference sequence). The V gene end was trimmed by 3 bases and the J gene end by 9 bases; junction bases not matched to a gene: 5. The CDR3 DNA reads TGCAGTGCTAGTCGGGACAGGGGACTGCCCCAGCATTTT. Translation: CSASRDRGLPQHF.

The sample holds many counts of this clonotype. The chain joins TRBV14 to TRBJ2-3, with TRBD2 matching over 9 bases. Per germline, CDR1 SGHDN and CDR2 FVKESK. Trimming at V came to 5 bases and at J to 0 bases, leaving 3 bases not matched to a gene. The CDR3 length is 15 residues. The CDR3 reads CASSIAGASTDTQYF. For the CDR3, the DNA is TGTGCCAGCAGCATAGCGGGGGCTAGCACAGATACGCAGTATTTT.

This clonotype was detected ten times or more. The rearrangement joins TRBV4-2 to TRBJ2-3; 7 positions agree with TRBD2. V shed 4 bases and J 5 bases; nucleotides not matched to a gene: 15. CDR3 size: 17 residues. Germline V gene sequence: CDR1 LGHNA, CDR2 YNFKEQ. CDR3 region: CASSLGAGLTPGDTQYF. The CDR3 bases are TGTGCCAGCAGCCTCGGAGCGGGACTCACTCCGGGAGATACGCAGTATTTT.

This clonotype was seen many times. This chain joins TRBV10-3 and TRBJ2-2; D remains unclear. CDR1 and CDR2 (germline): ENHRY, SYGVKD. The CDR3 extends over 14 amino acids. V was clipped by 6 bases and J by 2 bases, with 10 bases between them. The CDR3 bases are TGTGCCATCAGCCATCCTACCAACACCGGGGAGCTGTTTTTT. Translating gives CAISHPTNTGELFF.